The present entry profiles one T cell receptor beta chain with its context. Its antigen is undetermined. This specimen belongs to a study of CD4 T cells in relation to SARS-CoV-2 and coronaviruses. Before the COVID-19 pandemic, during about 2010-2018, CD4+ T cells were taken from unexposed donors. Isolation of CD4+ T cells took place after nine to ten days in culture. Cultures held about 2 million PBMCs per well with roughly 10 IU/ml IL-2. The CDR3 covers 15 residues. CDR1 is SGHTA, CDR2 FQGTGA, per germline. V was pared by 5 bases and J by 5 bases, with 18 bases between. Assay used: immunoSEQ multiplex PCR; TCRdb lists only in-frame clones, some missing. The sample holds more than 25,000 clones, approximately 75% seen once.

The sequence was collected from a human donor in good health. This chain connects TRBV7-3 to TRBJ2-5; D might be TRBD2 (6 bases). The sequenced material came from CD4+ T cells from PBMCs, cultured in vitro. The CDR3 nucleotides read TGTGCCAGCAGCGAATTGGCGGGGAGTTGGGAGACCCAGTACTTC. Translation: CASSELAGSWETQYF. Variable domain in full (rest from reference TRBV7-3 and TRBJ2-5): GAGVSQTPSNKVTEKGKYVELRCDPISGHTALYWYRQSLGQGPEFLIYFQGTGAADDSGLPNDRFFAVRPEGSVSTLKIQRTERGDSAVYLCASSELAGSWETQYFGPGTRLLVL.